The next 17 T cell receptor beta chains were all read from a single sample in a study of T cells in Graves' hyperthyroidism and ophthalmopathy. The TCR beta CDR3 regions underwent amplification using RNA transcripts as the source. Primed by the HTBI set, a first-round RT-PCR was run on the TCR CDR3. Each CDR3 protein gets one entry after TCRdb re-called the multiplex PCR reads with MiXCR. The table has 400,000 to 500,000 distinct CDR3 sequences, about 15% seen once. The sequencing input was blood. The receptors here all came from a woman aged 18-29 years with Graves' hyperthyroidism.

This clonotype occurred a few times. The junction departs from the called germline gene at one end, perhaps through a read error. The chain is built from TRBV3-1 and TRBJ1-1; no clear D. Germline assignment: CDR1 LGHDT and CDR2 YNNKEL (reference sequence). The CDR3 contains 9 residues. Written as DNA, the CDR3 is TGTGCCAGCAGCTACCCCCCCCTCTTT. Amino acids: CASSYPPLF. Full variable domain (rest looked up from reference TRBV3-1 and TRBJ1-1): DTAVSQTPKYLVTQMGNDKSIKCEQNLGHDTMYWYKQDSKKFLKIMFSYNNKELIINETVPNRFSPKSPDKAHLNLHINSLELGDSAVYFCASSYPPLFGQGTRLTVV.

This clonotype was counted ten times or more. This chain uses TRBV7-8 with TRBJ2-1; no firm D call. Trimming removed 5 bases at V and 0 bases at J, with 11 bases between. The CDR3 loop spans 15 amino acids. Looked up from germline, CDR1 is SGHVS and CDR2 is FQNEAQ. CDR3: CASSQLHFSYNEQFF. The CDR3 DNA is TGTGCCAGCAGCCAACTTCACTTCTCCTACAATGAGCAGTTCTTC.

In this sample, this clonotype turned up many times. The gene calls are TRBV27 and TRBJ2-5; TRBD2 agrees at 8 bases. CDR1 and CDR2 from the germline V gene are MNHEY and SMNVEV (reference sequence). V shed 5 bases and J 4 bases; nucleotides not matched to a gene: 21. The CDR3 runs 19 residues. This chain's CDR3 is CASSRSGQSIGREGETQYF. In DNA form, the CDR3 reads TGTGCCAGCAGTCGGTCAGGCCAGTCCATCGGGAGGGAAGGAGAGACCCAGTACTTC.

This clonotype was found many times. The CDR3 loop is CASSSSRGDREFEKLFF. The DNA for the CDR3 is TGTGCCAGCAGCTCCTCACGGGGGGACAGGGAATTTGAAAAACTGTTTTTT. V gene TRBV7-8 combines with J gene TRBJ1-4; 9 bases fit TRBD1. The CDR3 spans 17 residues. The trim removed 4 bases at V and 7 bases at J, leaving 13 bases unmatched. Germline lookup yields CDR1 SGHVS and CDR2 FQNEAQ.

This clonotype was seen a handful of times. V gene TRBV6-9 combines with J gene TRBJ1-1; a weak D match, TRBD1 (5 bases). The V gene lost 6 bases and the J gene lost 2 bases, with 13 bases spanning the gap. Per germline, CDR1 MNHGY and CDR2 SVAAGI. There are 14 residues in the CDR3. The DNA of the CDR3 is TGTGCCAGCAGCCGGGACTTCGGAAACACTGAAGCTTTCTTT. It codes for CASSRDFGNTEAFF.

This clonotype was observed at least ten times. The chain employs TRBV4-1 and TRBJ1-1; no clear D. V was shortened by 1 base and J by 0 bases, with 18 bases between the two germline ends. The CDR3 sequence is 18 residues long. The V gene's germline CDR1 is MGHRA and CDR2 YSYEKL. The DNA for the CDR3 is TGCGCCAGCAGCCAAGCGGTATTACTCAGGACTATGAACACTGAAGCTTTCTTT. Translation gives CASSQAVLLRTMNTEAFF.

This clonotype was seen more than once but under ten times. The chain links TRBV5-1 to TRBJ2-3, with TRBD2 identical over 10 bases. V was clipped by 0 bases and J by 3 bases; unmatched bases: 16. The CDR3 is made up of 20 amino acids. Looked up from germline, CDR1 is SGHRS and CDR2 is YFSETQ. The CDR3 sequence: CASSLDFSGRSSLSTDTQYF. CDR3 DNA sequence: TGCGCCAGCAGCTTGGATTTTAGCGGGAGGTCGTCGCTTAGTACAGATACGCAGTATTTT.

Ten or more counts support this clonotype. The genes are TRBV11-3 and TRBJ2-3; 10 bases agree with TRBD2. The CDR3 sequence is 17 residues long. Germline V gene sequence: CDR1 SGHNT, CDR2 YENEEA. Trimming took 5 bases from V and 2 from J; bases not matched to a gene: 10. Here the CDR3 reads CASSPSGRALSTDTQYF. The CDR3 nucleotides are TGTGCCAGCAGCCCGAGCGGGAGGGCCCTCTCCACAGATACGCAGTATTTT.

In this sample, this clonotype turned up many times. The chain couples TRBV20-1 to TRBJ2-7; D gene unclear. The CDR3 totals 14 residues. Trimming stripped 0 bases from V and 3 bases from J, with 12 bases between. CDR1 is DFQATT and CDR2 is SNEGSKA in the germline V gene (reference sequence). Here the CDR3 DNA reads TGCAGTGCTAGAGAATCAGGAATATTCTACGAGCAGTACTTC. It is translated as CSARESGIFYEQYF.

This clonotype was counted ten times or more. The J gene is TRBJ2-5, the V gene TRBV10-2; TRBD2 agrees at 14 bases. The CDR3 consists of 16 residues. J gave up 4 bases and V 2 bases, and 3 bases lay outside the gene matches. CDR1 and CDR2 from the germline V gene are WSHSY and SAAADI. CDR3 sequence: CASSEGTSGRVETQYF. The CDR3 DNA sequence: TGCGCCAGCAGTGAGGGGACTAGCGGGAGAGTAGAGACCCAGTACTTC.

The rearrangement uses TRBV5-1 and TRBJ1-4; 10 bases agree with TRBD1. This CDR3 contains 14 residues. The V segment lost 4 bases and the J segment 7 bases; nucleotides outside the gene matches: 4. Germline CDR1 reads SGHRS; CDR2 reads YFSETQ. The CDR3 here is CASSLDRGFEKLFF. The CDR3 nucleotides are TGCGCCAGCAGCCTGGACAGGGGGTTTGAAAAACTGTTTTTT.

The table lists this clonotype with a few counts. This chain connects TRBV6-1 to TRBJ2-1, with TRBD2 identical over 13 bases. J was trimmed by 6 bases and V by 7 bases; bases with no gene match: 9. Germline V gene lookup returns CDR1 MNHNS and CDR2 SASEGT. This CDR3 contains 16 residues. CDR3: CASTHSGLAGVNEQFF. CDR3 sequence (DNA): TGTGCCAGCACCCACTCCGGACTAGCGGGAGTCAATGAGCAGTTCTTC.

This clonotype was counted many times. The rearrangement joins TRBV6-1 to TRBJ2-6; D gene ambiguous. CDR1 MNHNS and CDR2 SASEGT come from the germline V gene. CDR3 length: 19 residues. V gave up 0 bases and J gave up 1 base, with 16 bases separating them. In DNA, the CDR3 is TGTGCCAGCAGTGAAGCCCGGTGGGTCGAGGAATCTGGGGCCAACGTCCTGACTTTC. This codes for CASSEARWVEESGANVLTF.

This clonotype was detected only a few times. V usage is TRBV27 and J usage is TRBJ2-2; the match to TRBD1 covers 10 bases. The CDR3 is 15 residues long. Germline values: CDR1 MNHEY, CDR2 SMNVEV (reference sequence). Trimming removed 7 bases from V and 4 bases from J; junction bases left unmatched: 6. The DNA for the CDR3 is TGTGCCAGCAAACTCCGGACAGGGGGCACCGGGGAGCTGTTTTTT. Its translation is CASKLRTGGTGELFF.

A few counts support this clonotype. The chain recombines TRBV29-1 with TRBJ1-2; D is ambiguous. Per germline, CDR1 SQVTM and CDR2 ANQGSEA. This CDR3 has 12 residues. Trimming took off 4 bases at V and 10 bases at J, with 16 bases between the two ends. The CDR3 reads CSVAPKESDYTF. The CDR3 DNA follows: TGCAGCGTTGCCCCCAAGGAATCGGACTACACCTTC.

This clonotype was picked up many times. The V and J genes are TRBV9 and TRBJ1-2; no clear D. The CDR3 loop spans 15 amino acids. In germline, CDR1 is SGDLS, CDR2 YYNGEE. V was shortened by 0 bases and J by 3 bases, with 12 bases between the two germline ends. CDR3 region: CASSVDGGIYYGYTF. The CDR3 coding sequence is TGTGCCAGCAGCGTAGATGGCGGTATTTACTATGGCTACACCTTC.

The V and J genes are TRBV7-9 and TRBJ2-3; D is unclear. This CDR3 spans 17 amino acids. CDR1 is SEHNR and CDR2 is FQNEAQ in the germline V gene (reference sequence). Trimming pared 5 bases from V and 2 bases from J, leaving 20 bases between. CDR3 DNA sequence: TGTGCCAGCAGCCCCATGGCGTTACCAAAATTCACAGATACGCAGTATTTT. Protein product: CASSPMALPKFTDTQYF.